What follows are 28 T cell receptor beta chains derived from one specimen sequenced in a study of OX40 agonist ivuxolimab in advanced cancers. Measured with immunoSEQ multiplex PCR; TCRdb has only the in-frame clones, and not every one. The sample lists approximately 79,000 clones, over 85% occurring once. Specimen: CD4+ or CD8+ T cells sorted from blood, collected in a trial of the OX40 agonist ivuxolimab. Source of these receptors: an adult with an advanced solid tumor such as melanoma, head and neck, liver or kidney cancer.

This clone was found a few times. The V gene is TRBV9, the J gene TRBJ2-7; D unresolved. Trimming cost V 2 bases and J 6 bases, with 9 bases left between them. This CDR3 is built from 12 residues. Germline values: CDR1 SGDLS, CDR2 YYNGEE. CDR3 nucleotides: TGTGCCAGCAGCGTCCCAGGCCGCGAGCAGTACTTC. Translating it yields CASSVPGREQYF.

The chain employs TRBV5-6 and TRBJ1-4; TRBD1 agrees at 7 bases. The CDR3 consists of 16 residues. V shed 0 bases and J 4 bases; nucleotides not matched to a gene: 6. From germline, CDR1 is SGHDT and CDR2 YYEEEE. For the CDR3, the DNA is TGTGCCAGCAGCTTGGATCCGACAGGGAGTAATGAAAAACTGTTTTTT. Its translation is CASSLDPTGSNEKLFF.

The chain employs TRBV7-7 and TRBJ2-3; D is possibly TRBD1 (6 bases). Germline V CDR1 and CDR2: SSHAT, FNYEAQ (reference sequence). V shed 5 bases and J shed 2 bases, with 17 bases lying between them. The CDR3 length is 16 residues. This CDR3 reads CASSPMTGSNTDTQYF. In DNA, the CDR3 is TGTGCCAGCAGCCCGATGACAGGTTCAAACACAGATACGCAGTATTTT.

The V gene is TRBV27, the J gene TRBJ1-3; no reliable D call. Germline lookup yields CDR1 MNHEY and CDR2 SMNVEV (reference sequence). Trimming stripped 5 bases from V and 6 bases from J, with 17 bases between. This CDR3 region has 15 residues. The CDR3 protein is CASSPTEGYENTIYF. The CDR3 bases are TGTGCCAGCAGTCCGACGGAAGGATACGAAAACACCATATATTTT.

The chain joins TRBV7-9 to TRBJ1-1; the match to TRBD1 covers 9 bases. Germline V lookup: CDR1 SEHNR, CDR2 FQNEAQ (reference sequence). The CDR3 contains 15 residues. The trim removed 3 bases at V and 2 bases at J, leaving 4 bases unmatched. This chain's CDR3 is CASSFKQGANTEAFF. The CDR3 coding sequence is TGTGCCAGCAGCTTCAAACAGGGGGCCAACACTGAAGCTTTCTTT.

The rearrangement uses TRBV29-1 and TRBJ2-1; perhaps TRBD2 as D (5 bases). V was cut by 4 bases and J by 3 bases, with 10 bases left in between. Germline-derived CDR1 and CDR2 are SQVTM and ANQGSEA. The CDR3 contains 13 residues. The CDR3 sequence is CSVVEAGYNEQFF. The DNA for the CDR3 is TGCAGCGTTGTGGAGGCAGGCTACAATGAGCAGTTCTTC.

J is TRBJ2-5 and V is TRBV19; TRBD1 is a possible D gene (5 bases). Trimming removed 7 bases from V and 1 base from J, with 7 bases in between. The germline V gene has CDR1 LNHDA and CDR2 SQIVND (reference sequence). CDR3 length equals 12 residues. CDR3 residues: CASTGPQETQYF. CDR3 in DNA: TGTGCCAGTACAGGGCCCCAAGAGACCCAGTACTTC.

The chain recombines TRBV4-3 with TRBJ2-2, with D possibly TRBD2 on 5 matching bases. V dropped 3 bases and J dropped 3 bases, with 20 bases sitting between them. Germline CDR1 reads LGHNA; CDR2 reads YSLEER. This CDR3 comprises 18 residues. CDR3 sequence (DNA): TGCGCCAGCAGCCATTCCCAGGTCGGGGAACGGTACACCGGGGAGCTGTTTTTT. It codes for CASSHSQVGERYTGELFF.

This rearrangement joins TRBV6-6 to TRBJ2-2, with D perhaps matching TRBD1 (5 bases). Germline values: CDR1 MNHNY, CDR2 SVGAGI (reference sequence). V was shortened by 6 bases and J by 3 bases, with 17 bases between the two germline ends. CDR3 length: 16 residues. CDR3 bases: TGTGCCAGCAGATGGTACAAAGGGGCCGACACCGGGGAGCTGTTTTTT. This sequence encodes CASRWYKGADTGELFF.

V usage is TRBV21-1 and J usage is TRBJ2-3; the table names TRBD1, a call not compared with the DNA. TRBV21-1 is a documented pseudogene. The CDR3 runs 16 residues. CDR3 DNA sequence: TGTGCCAGCAGCAACCCCCGGGACAGGGAGTTGGATACGCAGTATTTT. This sequence encodes CASSNPRDRELDTQYF.

V is TRBV6-5 and J is TRBJ2-7, with D perhaps TRBD2 (6 bases). Germline values: CDR1 MNHEY, CDR2 SVGAGI. The ends were cut back, 6 bases at V and 3 bases at J, with 12 bases in the middle. This CDR3 comprises 13 residues. CDR3 in DNA: TGTGCCAGCAGCCAGGGACTGTACTACGAGCAGTACTTC. Encoded protein: CASSQGLYYEQYF.

In this sample, this clone turned up a few times. CDR3: CSAKRAEAFF. The CDR3 DNA reads TGCAGTGCCAAAAGGGCTGAAGCTTTCTTT. J is TRBJ1-1 and V is TRBV20-1; no definite D call. The CDR3 contains 10 residues. Per germline, CDR1 DFQATT and CDR2 SNEGSKA (reference sequence). V shed 6 bases and J shed 6 bases, with 8 bases lying between them.

This clone was observed a few times. The chain carries TRBV19 and TRBJ1-1; 9 bases are shared with TRBD1. Unmatched junction bases numbered 4, after V lost 7 bases and J lost 1 base. This CDR3 has 14 residues. Germline CDR1 LNHDA, CDR2 SQIVND (reference sequence). DNA of the CDR3: TGTGCCAGTACCCTGGGACAGGGGAACACTGAAGCTTTCTTT. Translation gives CASTLGQGNTEAFF.

The chain couples TRBV25-1 to TRBJ2-5; a possible D gene is TRBD2 (5 bases). This CDR3 spans 13 amino acids. V was cut by 6 bases and J by 6 bases, with 14 bases left in between. Germline V gives CDR1 MGHDK, CDR2 SYGVNS. CDR3 loop: CASSNGELQTQYF. In DNA form, the CDR3 reads TGTGCCAGCAGCAACGGGGAGTTACAGACCCAGTACTTC.

The J gene is TRBJ1-5, the V gene TRBV7-8; D perhaps matches TRBD1 (6 bases). Germline-derived CDR1 and CDR2 are SGHVS and FQNEAQ. The CDR3 extends over 16 amino acids. V lost 5 bases and J lost 0, with 14 bases in between. The CDR3 bases are TGTGCCAGCAGCCCCGTGCCAGGGGTTAGCAATCAGCCCCAGCATTTT. It yields the protein CASSPVPGVSNQPQHF.

This rearrangement joins TRBV6-5 to TRBJ2-5, with 13 bases identical to TRBD2. CDR1 is MNHEY and CDR2 is SVGAGI in the germline V gene. The V and J ends lost 4 bases and 0 bases, in that order; junction bases with no gene match: 2. This CDR3 comprises 16 residues. This CDR3 is CASSSGLAGDQETQYF. The CDR3, as DNA: TGTGCCAGCAGTTCAGGACTAGCGGGGGACCAAGAGACCCAGTACTTC.

The rearrangement uses TRBV6-5 and TRBJ1-1; weak D call: TRBD1 (5 bases). CDR1 and CDR2 (germline): MNHEY, SVGAGI. V lost 7 bases to trimming and J lost 6 bases, with 18 bases between them. The CDR3 covers 14 residues. The CDR3 spells CASTRGGFGPEAFF. The CDR3 DNA reads as TGTGCCAGCACCCGGGGGGGTTTTGGTCCTGAAGCTTTCTTT.

V usage is TRBV7-3 and J usage is TRBJ2-3, with 7 bases identical to TRBD1. The J segment lost 6 bases and the V segment lost 1 base, leaving 10 bases of the junction unmatched. Germline CDR1 reads SGHTA; CDR2 reads FQGTGA. The CDR3 is 16 residues long. The CDR3: CASSLNGQEARDTQYF. The DNA for the CDR3 is TGTGCCAGCAGCTTAAACGGACAGGAAGCAAGGGATACGCAGTATTTT.

CDR3 sequence reads: CATQTGGAYNEQFF. CDR3 DNA: TGTGCCACCCAGACAGGGGGCGCCTACAATGAGCAGTTCTTC. The chain combines TRBV6-5 with TRBJ2-1; 10 nucleotides line up with TRBD1. This CDR3 is 14 amino acids long. The germline gives CDR1 MNHEY, CDR2 SVGAGI. V shed 10 bases and J 2 bases; nucleotides not matched to a gene: 5.

This rearrangement joins TRBV4-3 to TRBJ2-1, with 8 bases aligning to TRBD2. The germline V gene encodes CDR1 LGHNA and CDR2 YSLEER. V trimming: 4 bases; J trimming: 1 base; junction bases outside the gene matches: 9. This CDR3 comprises 17 residues. The CDR3 bases are TGCGCCAGCAGCCTGGGCCGGGGGGGCTTGTCCTACAATGAGCAGTTCTTC. Protein product: CASSLGRGGLSYNEQFF.

The rearrangement links TRBV7-9 to TRBJ1-2; no reliable D call. Germline V lookup: CDR1 SEHNR, CDR2 FQNEAQ (reference sequence). Trimming stripped 5 bases from V and 4 bases from J, with 20 bases between. CDR3 size: 16 residues. The CDR3 nucleotides are TGTGCCAGCAGCCCAACCGGAGCCCCCTCCGGCTATGGCTACACCTTC. Translating it yields CASSPTGAPSGYGYTF.

The chain has TRBV6-5 and TRBJ1-5; perhaps TRBD1 as D (5 bases). V lost 2 bases and J 4 bases, leaving 6 bases between the germline ends. CDR1 and CDR2 from the germline V gene are MNHEY and SVGAGI. This CDR3 region has 13 residues. The CDR3 DNA reads TGTGCCAGCAGTTACCAGGGTAATCAGCCCCAGCATTTT. Translating it yields CASSYQGNQPQHF.

The chain links TRBV11-2 to TRBJ1-1; D remains ambiguous. Per the germline V gene, CDR1 is SGHAT and CDR2 is FQNNGV. The length of the CDR3 is 15 residues. Trimming removed 2 bases from V and 2 bases from J, with 12 bases in between. This CDR3 reads CASSLLGSLNTEAFF. The DNA for the CDR3 is TGTGCCAGCAGCTTACTGGGGAGCCTAAACACTGAAGCTTTCTTT. Supplemented by reference TRBV11-2 and TRBJ1-1, the full variable domain reads EAGVAQSPRYKIIEKRQSVAFWCNPISGHATLYWYQQILGQGPKLLIQFQNNGVVDDSQLPKDRFSAERLKGVDSTLKIQPAKLEDSAVYLCASSLLGSLNTEAFFGQGTRLTVV.

V and J are TRBV5-6 and TRBJ2-3, with TRBD2 matching over 7 bases. The V gene end was trimmed by 3 bases and the J gene end by 4 bases; junction bases not matched to a gene: 8. CDR1 and CDR2 from the germline V gene are SGHDT and YYEEEE. This CDR3 contains 15 residues. The CDR3, as DNA: TGTGCCAGCAGCTCTGGAGCGGGATCTGCAGATACGCAGTATTTT. Its protein is CASSSGAGSADTQYF.

This chain connects TRBV27 to TRBJ1-1, with D tentatively TRBD1 (5 bases). This CDR3 is 14 amino acids long. Trimming took off 5 bases at V and 1 base at J, with 11 bases between the two ends. CDR1 is MNHEY and CDR2 is SMNVEV in the germline V gene (reference sequence). This CDR3 reads CASSTLGGNTEAFF. DNA for the CDR3: TGTGCCAGCAGTACCTTGGGGGGGAACACTGAAGCTTTCTTT.

CDR3 DNA: TGTGCCACCAGCAGAGCTGGGACTGAAGCTTTCTTT. Residues: CATSRAGTEAFF. This chain uses TRBV15 with TRBJ1-1; D call uncertain. CDR3 length: 12 amino acids. The ends were cut back, 1 base at V and 5 bases at J, with 5 bases in the middle. The germline gives CDR1 LNHNV, CDR2 YYDKDF (reference sequence).

V is TRBV9 and J is TRBJ2-7, with D tentatively TRBD2 (5 bases). Trimming stripped 2 bases from V and 0 bases from J, with 12 bases between. The germline V gene has CDR1 SGDLS and CDR2 YYNGEE. The CDR3 extends over 15 amino acids. The CDR3 coding sequence is TGTGCCAGCAGCGTTGGCGGACTTACCTCCTACGAGCAGTACTTC. This encodes CASSVGGLTSYEQYF.

The chain carries TRBV5-6 and TRBJ2-5; D perhaps matches TRBD2 (5 bases). V lost 4 bases to trimming and J lost 0 bases, with 10 bases between them. Looked up from germline, CDR1 is SGHDT and CDR2 is YYEEEE. CDR3 length: 14 residues. The CDR3 bases are TGTGCCAGCAGCCTGGACGGGGACCAAGAGACCCAGTACTTC. It yields the protein CASSLDGDQETQYF. Full variable domain (outside the CDR3, taken from reference TRBV5-6 and TRBJ2-5): DAGVTQSPTHLIKTRGQQVTLRCSPKSGHDTVSWYQQALGQGPQFIFQYYEEEERQRGNFPDRFSGHQFPNYSSELNVNALLLGDSALYLCASSLDGDQETQYFGPGTRLLVL.